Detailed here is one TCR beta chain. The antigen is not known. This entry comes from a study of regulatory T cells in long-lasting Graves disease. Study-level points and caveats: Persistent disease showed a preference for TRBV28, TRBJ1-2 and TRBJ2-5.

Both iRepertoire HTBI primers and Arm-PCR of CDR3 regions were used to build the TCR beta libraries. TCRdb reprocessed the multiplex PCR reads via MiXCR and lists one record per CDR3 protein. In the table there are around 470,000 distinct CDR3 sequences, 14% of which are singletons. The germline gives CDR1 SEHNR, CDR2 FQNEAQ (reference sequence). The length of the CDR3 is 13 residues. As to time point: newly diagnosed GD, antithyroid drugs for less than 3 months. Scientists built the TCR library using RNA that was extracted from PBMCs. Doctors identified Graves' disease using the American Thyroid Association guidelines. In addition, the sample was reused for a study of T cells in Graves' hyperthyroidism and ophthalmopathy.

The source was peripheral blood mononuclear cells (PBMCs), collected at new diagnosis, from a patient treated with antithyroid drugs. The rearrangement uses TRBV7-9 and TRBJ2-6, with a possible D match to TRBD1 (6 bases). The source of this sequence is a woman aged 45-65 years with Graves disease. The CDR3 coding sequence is TGTGCGGGGGCCCGCTCTGGGGCCAACGTCCTGACTTTC. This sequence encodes CAGARSGANVLTF.